The 29 T cell receptor beta chains presented below share a single source sample, sequenced in a study of T cell responses to AZD1222 COVID-19 vaccine. TCRdb's copy holds only in-frame clones and misses some; the assay was immunoSEQ multiplex PCR. The table shows 35,000 to 50,000 clones, with around 77% occurring only once. Sequencing was performed on peripheral blood, taken 28 days after the second dose of the MenACWY control vaccine. The receptor source for this set is an adult who received the MenACWY meningococcal vaccine as a control.

V gene TRBV6-5 combines with J gene TRBJ2-5; D is uncertain. Germline CDR1 is MNHEY and CDR2 is SVGAGI. This CDR3 is built from 10 residues. The V end was cut by 11 bases, the J end by 4 bases, with 8 bases between. The DNA for the CDR3 is TGTGCCGCCACGAGAGAGACCCAGTACTTC. Residues: CAATRETQYF.

The chain couples TRBV5-1 to TRBJ2-3; 7 bases align to TRBD1. This CDR3 has 16 amino acids. V lost 0 bases, J lost 1 base, and 5 bases stayed unmatched. Germline V gene lookup returns CDR1 SGHRS and CDR2 YFSETQ. The CDR3 coding sequence is TGCGCCAGCAGCTTGGTACGAGGGGGCGGCACAGATACGCAGTATTTT. It yields the protein CASSLVRGGGTDTQYF.

The gene calls are TRBV6-6 and TRBJ1-1; D possibly corresponds to TRBD1 (6 bases). The CDR3 has 11 amino acids. V shed 6 bases and J shed 7 bases, with 9 bases lying between them. Per germline, CDR1 MNHNY and CDR2 SVGAGI (reference sequence). The DNA for the CDR3 is TGTGCCAGCAGCGGACAGAGTGAAGCTTTCTTT. Protein sequence: CASSGQSEAFF.

The genes are TRBV9 and TRBJ2-7, with 10 bases fitting TRBD1. Trimming at V came to 3 bases and at J to 3 bases, leaving 6 bases not matched to a gene. CDR1 and CDR2 (germline): SGDLS, YYNGEE. The CDR3 is 15 residues long. The CDR3 here is CASSEGQGSSYEQYF. CDR3 nucleotides: TGTGCCAGCAGCGAGGGACAGGGGTCTAGCTACGAGCAGTACTTC.

The chain carries TRBV29-1 and TRBJ2-3; the D gene is possibly TRBD2 (6 bases). The length of the CDR3 is 14 residues. V was pared by 7 bases and J by 0 bases, with 14 bases between. Germline V CDR1 and CDR2: SQVTM, ANQGSEA. CDR3 sequence: CSGRVRGSTDTQYF. For the CDR3, the DNA is TGCAGCGGGCGGGTGCGGGGAAGCACAGATACGCAGTATTTT.

The chain links TRBV5-1 to TRBJ2-1; tentatively, D is TRBD1 (5 bases). The germline V gene has CDR1 SGHRS and CDR2 YFSETQ. Trimming cost V 4 bases and J 3 bases, with 14 bases left between them. CDR3 length: 15 amino acids. The CDR3 loop is CASSVGQIIYNEQFF. For the CDR3, the DNA is TGCGCCAGCAGCGTTGGACAAATTATCTACAATGAGCAGTTCTTC.

This clone appeared a single time. The rearrangement joins TRBV27 to TRBJ1-5; no clear D. Germline V gives CDR1 MNHEY, CDR2 SMNVEV (reference sequence). V lost 7 bases and J lost 2, with 21 bases in between. This CDR3 region has 17 residues. The chain's CDR3 is CASNFLGPLAGNQPQHF. The DNA for the CDR3 is TGTGCCAGCAACTTCCTCGGGCCTCTAGCAGGCAATCAGCCCCAGCATTTT.

The V call is TRBV7-9, the J call TRBJ1-6, with TRBD1 as a possible D gene (6 bases). CDR3 length equals 17 residues. The V end was cut by 3 bases, the J end by 6 bases, with 18 bases between. The V gene's germline CDR1 is SEHNR and CDR2 FQNEAQ (reference sequence). For the CDR3, the DNA is TGTGCCAGCAGCTTGTCGCTTAACAGGGAATCTAATTCACCCCTCCACTTT. It is translated as CASSLSLNRESNSPLHF.

J is TRBJ1-1 and V is TRBV7-9; D is uncertain. Germline CDR1 and CDR2: SEHNR and FQNEAQ (reference sequence). The CDR3 extends over 11 amino acids. The V and J ends lost 2 bases and 4 bases respectively, with 2 bases between them. Written as DNA, the CDR3 is TGTGCCAGCAGCTTAATCACTGAAGCTTTCTTT. It yields the protein CASSLITEAFF.

This clone was seen once. This chain connects TRBV6-6 to TRBJ1-1; TRBD1 matches at 8 bases. This CDR3 region has 14 residues. V was clipped by 5 bases and J by 5 bases; unmatched bases: 7. The germline gives CDR1 MNHNY, CDR2 SVGAGI (reference sequence). The CDR3 DNA sequence: TGTGCCAGCAGTCAGGGGGCAGCGAAAACTGAAGCTTTCTTT. This sequence encodes CASSQGAAKTEAFF.

V is TRBV3-1 (or the pseudogene TRBV3-2) and J is TRBJ2-4, with 7 bases matching TRBD1. V lost 0 bases, J lost 1 base, and 3 bases stayed unmatched. The CDR3 is 16 residues long. Looked up from germline, CDR1 is LGHDT and CDR2 is YNNKEL (reference sequence). CDR3 in DNA: TGTGCCAGCAGCCAAGACCAGGGGGTGGCCAAAAACATTCAGTACTTC. This codes for CASSQDQGVAKNIQYF.

The rearrangement links TRBV2 to TRBJ1-1; TRBD1 is a possible D gene (5 bases). This CDR3 contains 15 residues. The germline V and J ends were trimmed by 1 base and 5 bases, with 14 bases remaining between them. Germline loops: CDR1 SNHLY, CDR2 FYNNEI. The DNA for the CDR3 is TGTGCCAGCAGTGAAGGGGGAGCCTGGGGGACTGAAGCTTTCTTT. Residues: CASSEGGAWGTEAFF.

The V and J genes are TRBV5-6 and TRBJ2-7; no definite D call. Trimming removed 2 bases at V and 7 bases at J, with 19 bases between. CDR1 is SGHDT and CDR2 is YYEEEE in the germline V gene. This CDR3 has 15 residues. CDR3 DNA: TGTGCCAGCAGCTTCCTACAAGGACCTCTAAGTGAGCAGTACTTC. It codes for CASSFLQGPLSEQYF. Variable domain in full (rest from reference TRBV5-6 and TRBJ2-7): DAGVTQSPTHLIKTRGQQVTLRCSPKSGHDTVSWYQQALGQGPQFIFQYYEEEERQRGNFPDRFSGHQFPNYSSELNVNALLLGDSALYLCASSFLQGPLSEQYFGPGTRLTVT.

The V and J genes are TRBV27 and TRBJ1-6; perhaps TRBD1 as D (5 bases). Germline values: CDR1 MNHEY, CDR2 SMNVEV (reference sequence). Between the trimmed V and J ends, which lost 5 bases and 4 bases, there was a span of 12 bases. The CDR3 consists of 15 residues. The DNA of the CDR3 is TGTGCCAGCAGTCGCAGGGAGGGTTATAATTCACCCCTCCACTTT. Translating it yields CASSRREGYNSPLHF.

V usage is TRBV6-5 and J usage is TRBJ2-3, with 11 bases matching TRBD1. The CDR3 runs to 15 residues. From germline, CDR1 is MNHEY and CDR2 SVGAGI. Trimming took 7 bases from V and 4 from J; bases not matched to a gene: 7. CDR3 region: CASNPGTGGPDTQYF. CDR3 nucleotides: TGTGCCAGCAACCCCGGGACAGGGGGACCAGATACGCAGTATTTT.

The V and J genes are TRBV19 and TRBJ1-1, with no clear D. V lost 7 bases to trimming and J lost 6 bases, with 15 bases between them. Germline V CDR1 and CDR2: LNHDA, SQIVND (reference sequence). The CDR3 extends over 13 amino acids. The CDR3 region has the DNA TGTGCCAGTAATCGGAGTCCCGGGGCTGAAGCTTTCTTT. Translating gives CASNRSPGAEAFF.

This clone was found a few times. The gene calls are TRBV19 and TRBJ1-2; no clear D gene. The CDR3 is 12 residues long. The V and J ends lost 5 bases and 8 bases respectively, with 12 bases between them. Germline values: CDR1 LNHDA, CDR2 SQIVND (reference sequence). In DNA form, the CDR3 reads TGTGCCAGTAGTCTCCTTTCGGACGGCTACACCTTC. Its translation is CASSLLSDGYTF.

In this sample, this clone turned up many times. This chain uses TRBV3-1 (or the pseudogene TRBV3-2) with TRBJ2-1; maybe TRBD1 (6 bases). V was pared by 4 bases and J by 12 bases, with 10 bases between. Germline-derived CDR1 and CDR2 are LGHDT and YNNKEL (reference sequence). The CDR3 runs to 11 residues. For the CDR3, the DNA is TGTGCCAGCAGCCTCAGGGGTACGCAGTTCTTC. This codes for CASSLRGTQFF.

The V gene is TRBV7-9, the J gene TRBJ1-1; D not certain. V was shortened by 2 bases and J by 0 bases, with 7 bases between the two germline ends. The CDR3 runs to 14 residues. Germline-derived CDR1 and CDR2 are SEHNR and FQNEAQ (reference sequence). The CDR3 coding sequence is TGTGCCAGCAGCTTACGACGGATGAACACTGAAGCTTTCTTT. Translating it yields CASSLRRMNTEAFF.

J is TRBJ1-2 and V is TRBV25-1; D is unclear. This CDR3 contains 14 residues. Germline CDR1 is MGHDK and CDR2 is SYGVNS. V shed 1 base and J shed 4 bases, with 10 bases lying between them. The CDR3 is CASSEWAPVYGYTF. In DNA, the CDR3 is TGTGCCAGCAGTGAATGGGCTCCGGTCTATGGCTACACCTTC.

The J gene is TRBJ1-1, the V gene TRBV30, with 8 bases identical to TRBD1. With V trimmed by 3 bases and J by 6 bases, 6 bases remained unmatched. Germline values: CDR1 GTSNPN, CDR2 SVGIG (reference sequence). The CDR3 loop spans 13 amino acids. The CDR3 is CAWRGQVFSEAFF. The DNA of the CDR3 is TGTGCCTGGAGGGGACAGGTGTTTTCTGAAGCTTTCTTT.

The chain links TRBV3-1 (or the pseudogene TRBV3-2) to TRBJ2-1; 8 nucleotides agree with TRBD2. The J segment lost 2 bases and the V segment lost 2 bases, leaving 14 bases of the junction unmatched. Germline V gene lookup returns CDR1 LGHDT and CDR2 YNNKEL (reference sequence). This CDR3 region has 19 residues. CDR3 bases: TGTGCCAGCAGCCAATCCGAACTAGCGGCCACTTTTACCTACAATGAGCAGTTCTTC. The encoded protein is CASSQSELAATFTYNEQFF.

The chain is built from TRBV30 and TRBJ2-5; D may be TRBD2 (6 bases). CDR1 is GTSNPN and CDR2 is SVGIG in the germline V gene (reference sequence). V lost 4 bases, J lost 1 base, and 19 bases lay in between. CDR3 length equals 16 residues. CDR3 coding DNA: TGTGCCTGGACCGTCCGGATGGGAGGCCGCCAAGAGACCCAGTACTTC. It yields the protein CAWTVRMGGRQETQYF.

This chain links TRBV7-9 with TRBJ1-6; D is undetermined. V was clipped by 2 bases and J by 6 bases, with 5 bases between them. This CDR3 has 13 amino acids. The germline CDR1 and CDR2 sequences are SEHNR and FQNEAQ (reference sequence). CDR3 sequence: CASSLSLNSPLHF. The CDR3 DNA is TGTGCCAGCAGCTTATCTCTTAATTCACCCCTCCACTTT.

The chain joins TRBV10-3 to TRBJ1-2, with 9 nucleotides matching TRBD1. CDR1 and CDR2 (germline): ENHRY, SYGVKD. The CDR3 totals 13 residues. V lost 9 bases to trimming and J lost 4 bases; unmatched junction nucleotides: 6. CDR3 sequence: CAITGTGSYGYTF. The CDR3 region has the DNA TGTGCCATAACCGGGACAGGGTCCTATGGCTACACCTTC.

The rearrangement joins TRBV25-1 to TRBJ2-1; perhaps D is TRBD1 or TRBD2 (6 bases each). This CDR3 contains 15 residues. CDR1 and CDR2 (germline): MGHDK, SYGVNS. The V and J ends lost 1 base and 9 bases respectively, with 16 bases between them. CDR3 sequence reads: CASSESGQLGGEQFF. CDR3 sequence (DNA): TGTGCCAGCAGTGAATCGGGACAACTCGGGGGTGAGCAGTTCTTC.

V gene TRBV19 combines with J gene TRBJ2-2, with D possibly TRBD2 on 6 matching bases. The V gene lost 5 bases and the J gene lost 5 bases, with 12 bases spanning the gap. The length of the CDR3 is 14 residues. The germline gives CDR1 LNHDA, CDR2 SQIVND (reference sequence). CDR3 nucleotide sequence: TGTGCCAGTAGTTCGGGACTTACAACCGGGGAGCTGTTTTTT. Residues: CASSSGLTTGELFF.

This clone came up a few times. The V gene is TRBV14, the J gene TRBJ2-1; D not resolved. Germline V gene sequence: CDR1 SGHDN, CDR2 FVKESK. The CDR3 contains 13 residues. V shed 2 bases and J shed 9 bases, with 11 bases lying between them. The CDR3 here is CASSQHPAGEQFF. CDR3 DNA: TGTGCCAGCAGCCAACATCCTGCTGGTGAGCAGTTCTTC.

J is TRBJ1-6 and V is TRBV18; D remains ambiguous. The CDR3 totals 13 residues. Trimming shortened V by 4 bases and J by 8 bases, and 9 bases separated the two germline ends. Germline assignment: CDR1 KGHSH and CDR2 LQKENI. The CDR3 DNA is TGTGCCAGCTCACTCAACCCTGATTCACCCCTCCACTTT. This sequence encodes CASSLNPDSPLHF.